This entry describes one TCR beta chain. The antigen is undetermined. This record comes from a study of response to subunit inactivated influenza vaccine. Study observations and caveats: Each seasonal influenza vaccination recruits few new T cells, the authors suggested.

CDR3 length: 13 residues. The germline gives CDR1 SGHTA, CDR2 FQGNSA. Trimming removed 6 bases at V and 7 bases at J, with 12 bases between. TCRdb analysed the RT-PCR reads with MiXCR anew, one entry per CDR3 protein. The sample lists a few hundred thousand distinct CDR3 sequences; about 15% were seen once. The sample consisted of PBMCs from blood, taken 12 days after vaccination. This TCR came from a man aged 50-60 years who received an inactivated influenza vaccine. V and J are TRBV7-2 and TRBJ2-2; a weak D match, TRBD1 (6 bases). CDR3 sequence reads: CASSRGKGGELFF. Written as DNA, the CDR3 is TGTGCCAGCAGTAGGGGGAAAGGCGGGGAGCTGTTTTTT.